The 5 T cell receptor beta chains below come from one sample, sequenced in a study of T cell responses to AZD1222 COVID-19 vaccine (dated by TCRdb to about 2021). Taken with the paper, the label for time point translates to: baseline before first vaccination. The protocol used for the library was the immunoSEQ multiplex PCR assay. TCRdb carries this immuneACCESS record with in-frame sequences only. Its versions omit some clonotypes, under half of them owing to an unresolved V gene in the studies checked, with the rest unexplained. The sample profile shows 90,000 to 150,000 clones; around nine tenths of them were found once. Of the sample, around 2.4% is held by the ten largest clones. Sample: peripheral blood, taken on day 0 of AZD1222 vaccination. These receptors all come from an adult in good health.

The V gene is TRBV4-1, the J gene TRBJ1-2; D is ambiguous. CDR3 size: 12 residues. Germline V gene lookup returns CDR1 MGHRA and CDR2 YSYEKL. Trimming cost V 3 bases and J 5 bases, with 7 bases left between them. CDR3 bases: TGCGCCAGCAGCCAGCGCGGTTATGGCTACACCTTC. Translating it yields CASSQRGYGYTF.

The chain joins TRBV29-1 to TRBJ1-1; D is uncertain. The CDR3 contains 11 residues. Germline V gene lookup returns CDR1 SQVTM and CDR2 ANQGSEA. V lost 7 bases and J 5 bases, leaving 11 bases between the germline ends. The CDR3 sequence is CSAGFGTEAFF. The CDR3 DNA follows: TGCAGCGCCGGCTTCGGAACTGAAGCTTTCTTT.

V gene TRBV27 combines with J gene TRBJ2-2; D is unresolved. Trimming shortened V by 4 bases and J by 6 bases, and 9 bases separated the two germline ends. This CDR3 spans 13 amino acids. Looked up from germline, CDR1 is MNHEY and CDR2 is SMNVEV (reference sequence). The CDR3 nucleotides are TGTGCCAGCAGTTCGACCCGTTCCGGGGAGCTGTTTTTT. It specifies CASSSTRSGELFF.

The rearrangement uses TRBV5-4 and TRBJ2-7; 7 positions agree with TRBD1. The V segment lost 2 bases and the J segment 1 base; nucleotides outside the gene matches: 3. This CDR3 is 14 amino acids long. Germline V gives CDR1 SGHNT, CDR2 YYREEE (reference sequence). CDR3 nucleotides: TGTGCCAGCAGCTTACAGGGGCGATCCTACGAGCAGTACTTC. This encodes CASSLQGRSYEQYF.

The rearrangement uses TRBV28 and TRBJ2-3; 8 nucleotides line up with TRBD2. Trimming cost V 5 bases and J 0 bases; bases outside gene matches: 10. The CDR3 consists of 17 residues. In germline, CDR1 is MDHEN, CDR2 SYDVKM. The CDR3 region has the DNA TGTGCCAGCAGTCCTCCAAGACTAGCGCCTAGCACAGATACGCAGTATTTT. This encodes CASSPPRLAPSTDTQYF.